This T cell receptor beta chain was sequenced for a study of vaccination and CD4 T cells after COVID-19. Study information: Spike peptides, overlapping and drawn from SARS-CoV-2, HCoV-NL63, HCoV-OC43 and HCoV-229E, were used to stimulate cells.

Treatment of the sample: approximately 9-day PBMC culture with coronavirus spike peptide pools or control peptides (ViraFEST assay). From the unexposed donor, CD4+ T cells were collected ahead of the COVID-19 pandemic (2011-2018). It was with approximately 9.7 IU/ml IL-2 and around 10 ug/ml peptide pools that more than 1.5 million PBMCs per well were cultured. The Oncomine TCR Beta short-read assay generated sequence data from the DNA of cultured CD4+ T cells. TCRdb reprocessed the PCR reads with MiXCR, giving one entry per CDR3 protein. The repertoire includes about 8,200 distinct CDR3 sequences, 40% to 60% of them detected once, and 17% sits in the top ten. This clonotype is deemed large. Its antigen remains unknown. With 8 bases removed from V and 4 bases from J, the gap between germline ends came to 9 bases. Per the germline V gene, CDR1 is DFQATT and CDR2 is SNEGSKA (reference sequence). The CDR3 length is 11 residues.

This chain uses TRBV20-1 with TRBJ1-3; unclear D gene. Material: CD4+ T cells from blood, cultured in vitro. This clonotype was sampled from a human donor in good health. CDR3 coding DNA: TGCAGTTGGAAAGTCGGAAACACCATATATTTT. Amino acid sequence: CSWKVGNTIYF.